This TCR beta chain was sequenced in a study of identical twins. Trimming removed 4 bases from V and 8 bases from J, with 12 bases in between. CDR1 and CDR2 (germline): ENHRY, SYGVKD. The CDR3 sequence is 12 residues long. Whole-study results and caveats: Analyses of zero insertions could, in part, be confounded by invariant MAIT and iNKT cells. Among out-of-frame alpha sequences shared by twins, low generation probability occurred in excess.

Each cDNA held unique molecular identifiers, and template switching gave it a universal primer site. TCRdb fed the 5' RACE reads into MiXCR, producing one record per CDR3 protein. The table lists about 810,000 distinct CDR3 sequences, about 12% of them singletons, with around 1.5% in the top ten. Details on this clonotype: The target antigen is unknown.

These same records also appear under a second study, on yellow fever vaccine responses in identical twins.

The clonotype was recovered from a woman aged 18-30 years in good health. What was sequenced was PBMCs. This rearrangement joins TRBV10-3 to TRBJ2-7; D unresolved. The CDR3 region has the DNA TGTGCCATCAGTGGCAGGCATTTCAAGCAGTACGTC. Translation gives CAISGRHFKQYV.